The clone carrying this TCR beta chain was seen only once. The data belong to a study of T-cell reconstitution after alpha-beta-depleted transplantation in children. Germline-derived CDR1 and CDR2 are MNHNS and SASEGT. There are 16 residues in the CDR3. V dropped 6 bases and J dropped 4; count of bases not matched to a gene: 12. Molecular barcoding with unique molecular identifiers was used for the TCRbeta library. Each CDR3 protein is one row after TCRdb ran MiXCR on the PCR reads. This sample has 200,000 or so distinct CDR3 sequences, with 6.3% found just once. The receptor's source is a girl less than two years old with combined immunodeficiency, due to receive a stem cell transplant. This sequence joins TRBV6-1 and TRBJ1-1; 9 bases match TRBD1. Here the sequenced sample was PBMCs, taken before TCRalphabeta/CD19-depleted stem cell transplant. The chain's CDR3 is CASSGQHRGHGTEAFF. CDR3 nucleotides: TGTGCCAGCAGCGGACAACACAGGGGGCATGGCACTGAAGCTTTCTTT.